The 29 T cell receptor beta chains in this list originate from one sample, sequenced in a study of CD8+ T cells in alopecia areata. Sequencing relied on a cDNA template that was reverse transcribed from extracted RNA. Data came from immunoSEQ multiplex PCR; TCRdb stores just in-frame clones and leaves some out. The data hold roughly 200,000 clones, with roughly 60% observed a single time. Here the sequenced sample was CD4+ T cells sorted from blood, taken at week 0. The receptors were sampled from a human donor with alopecia areata.

V gene TRBV29-1 combines with J gene TRBJ2-5, with TRBD1 identical over 8 bases. The end of the DNA aligns better with TRBJ2-7, so the J call may be wrong. Germline loops: CDR1 SQVTM, CDR2 ANQGSEA. The length of the CDR3 is 15 residues. In DNA form, the CDR3 reads TGCAGCGTTGTAGCAGGACAGGGATTTGCCTACGAGCAGTACTTC. It codes for CSVVAGQGFAYEQYF.

This clone was detected a few times. Distinct nucleotide sequences in the sample also encode this CDR3. The V and J genes are TRBV29-1 and TRBJ1-1; TRBD1 aligns across 8 bases. The CDR3 has 13 amino acids. After removal of 5 bases from V and 1 base from J, the junction contained 3 bases not matched to a gene. Germline V gene lookup returns CDR1 SQVTM and CDR2 ANQGSEA. In DNA form, the CDR3 reads TGCAGCGTTCGGCAGGGGGCGAACACTGAAGCTTTCTTT. This gives the protein CSVRQGANTEAFF.

The V and J genes are TRBV4-3 and TRBJ2-5; no firm D call. The CDR3 runs to 11 residues. Trimming cost V 4 bases and J 4 bases, with 4 bases left between them. Germline V lookup: CDR1 LGHNA, CDR2 YSLEER. CDR3 in DNA: TGCGCCAGCAGCCTGGGAGAGACCCAGTACTTC. Translated: CASSLGETQYF.

The J gene is TRBJ1-2, the V gene TRBV30; D is unresolved. Germline V gene sequence: CDR1 GTSNPN, CDR2 SVGIG (reference sequence). Trimming left V 0 bases short and J 0 bases short, with 14 bases between. The CDR3 extends over 16 amino acids. For the CDR3, the DNA is TGTGCCTGGAGTGTAGGTGGCAAACTGACTAACTATGGCTACACCTTC. Translated: CAWSVGGKLTNYGYTF. Full variable domain (rest looked up from reference TRBV30 and TRBJ1-2): SQTIHQWPATLVQPVGSPLSLECTVEGTSNPNLYWYRQAAGRGLQLLFYSVGIGQISSEVPQNLSASRPQDRQFILSSKKLLLSDSGFYLCAWSVGGKLTNYGYTFGSGTRLTVV.

The chain combines TRBV29-1 with TRBJ1-1; D ambiguous. The CDR3 covers 10 residues. Germline V gene sequence: CDR1 SQVTM, CDR2 ANQGSEA. Trimming cost V 4 bases and J 5 bases, with 5 bases left between them. The CDR3 sequence is CSVGWTEAFF. The CDR3 nucleotides are TGCAGCGTTGGCTGGACTGAAGCTTTCTTT.

This chain joins TRBV9 and TRBJ2-7; 8 bases align to TRBD2. Germline V gene sequence: CDR1 SGDLS, CDR2 YYNGEE. J gave up 4 bases and V 1 base, and 7 bases lay outside the gene matches. This CDR3 comprises 15 residues. The CDR3 is CASSVRSGGPYEQYF. The CDR3, as DNA: TGTGCCAGCAGCGTAAGGAGCGGGGGCCCGTACGAGCAGTACTTC.

The V and J genes are TRBV4-3 and TRBJ2-4; 9 bases agree with TRBD1. Trimming removed 0 bases from V and 0 bases from J; junction bases left unmatched: 6. This CDR3 comprises 18 residues. Germline values: CDR1 LGHNA, CDR2 YSLEER. The CDR3 here is CASSQDVPGQGAKNIQYF. Here the CDR3 DNA reads TGCGCCAGCAGCCAAGATGTACCGGGACAGGGAGCCAAAAACATTCAGTACTTC.

The J gene is TRBJ1-1, the V gene TRBV6-6; D not certain. The CDR3 is 12 residues long. The V gene's germline CDR1 is MNHNY and CDR2 SVGAGI (reference sequence). V was trimmed by 2 bases and J by 3 bases, leaving 4 bases between them. CDR3 nucleotide sequence: TGTGCCAGCAGTTACAGGGACACTGAAGCTTTCTTT. Its protein is CASSYRDTEAFF.

This clone appeared a few times. The CDR3 sequence is CASSQDLVSGGATQYF. For the CDR3, the DNA is TGCGCCAGCAGCCAAGATCTAGTTAGCGGGGGCGCTACGCAGTATTTT. The chain recombines TRBV4-3 with TRBJ2-3; 9 bases line up with TRBD2. This CDR3 has 16 amino acids. Germline CDR1 is LGHNA and CDR2 is YSLEER. Trimming at V came to 0 bases and at J to 8 bases, leaving 9 bases not matched to a gene.

Worth noting for this clone: Other DNA sequences of this sample code for an identical CDR3. The chain uses TRBV2 and TRBJ1-5, with 10 bases that match TRBD1. The J segment lost 7 bases and the V segment lost 4 bases, leaving 4 bases of the junction unmatched. Germline V gives CDR1 SNHLY, CDR2 FYNNEI. The CDR3 loop spans 14 amino acids. The CDR3 loop reads CASSAGQGSQPQHF. CDR3 bases: TGTGCCAGCAGTGCGGGACAGGGGTCACAGCCCCAGCATTTT.

This clone has a handful of counts. The chain has TRBV29-1 and TRBJ1-4; 9 bases match TRBD1. V dropped 5 bases and J dropped 7; count of bases not matched to a gene: 2. The germline CDR1 and CDR2 sequences are SQVTM and ANQGSEA. The CDR3 length is 12 residues. The CDR3 DNA is TGCAGCGTTTGGACAGGGGCTGAAAAACTGTTTTTT. Encoded protein: CSVWTGAEKLFF.

This chain links TRBV29-1 with TRBJ2-7; 9 bases fit TRBD1. CDR1 is SQVTM, CDR2 ANQGSEA, per germline. The CDR3 extends over 13 amino acids. The ends lost 5 bases at V and 6 bases at J; junction bases unmatched: 8. The CDR3 sequence: CSVQGTGSIEQYF. The CDR3 nucleotides read TGCAGCGTTCAGGGGACAGGGAGTATCGAGCAGTACTTC.

This clone was seen a few times. The chain has TRBV29-1 and TRBJ2-3, with D possibly matching TRBD2 (6 bases). The germline V gene encodes CDR1 SQVTM and CDR2 ANQGSEA. The length of the CDR3 is 14 residues. V was cut by 7 bases and J by 0 bases, with 14 bases left in between. The CDR3 bases are TGCAGCGCTATGGACGGGACTAGCACAGATACGCAGTATTTT. Its translation is CSAMDGTSTDTQYF.

The chain uses TRBV30 and TRBJ1-5; D call uncertain. Trimming removed 4 bases from V and 3 bases from J, with 10 bases in between. CDR3 size: 13 residues. From germline, CDR1 is GTSNPN and CDR2 SVGIG (reference sequence). CDR3 loop: CAWTAKANQPQHF. The CDR3 nucleotides are TGTGCCTGGACAGCGAAGGCCAATCAGCCCCAGCATTTT. The full variable domain, its missing parts supplied by reference TRBV30 and TRBJ1-5, is SQTIHQWPATLVQPVGSPLSLECTVEGTSNPNLYWYRQAAGRGLQLLFYSVGIGQISSEVPQNLSASRPQDRQFILSSKKLLLSDSGFYLCAWTAKANQPQHFGDGTRLSIL.

J is TRBJ2-1 and V is TRBV4-3; D not certain. This CDR3 is built from 15 residues. With 1 base removed from V and 0 bases from J, the gap between germline ends came to 7 bases. Germline V CDR1 and CDR2: LGHNA, YSLEER. The CDR3 here is CASSQAASSYNEQFF. The CDR3 DNA is TGCGCCAGCAGCCAAGCAGCCAGCTCCTACAATGAGCAGTTCTTC.

The rearrangement joins TRBV18 to TRBJ2-4; 7 bases align to TRBD1. Germline values: CDR1 KGHSH, CDR2 LQKENI. With 4 bases clipped from V and 5 bases from J, the junction kept 5 bases outside the gene matches. This CDR3 is 14 amino acids long. CDR3 sequence reads: CASSLRGQQNIQYF. Written as DNA, the CDR3 is TGTGCCAGCTCACTGAGGGGGCAGCAAAACATTCAGTACTTC.

The V call is TRBV18, the J call TRBJ2-5; possible D gene TRBD2, 5 bases. This CDR3 region has 13 residues. V was cut by 4 bases and J by 2 bases, with 8 bases left in between. Germline-derived CDR1 and CDR2 are KGHSH and LQKENI. The CDR3 loop is CASSLREQETQYF. The CDR3 nucleotides are TGTGCCAGCTCACTACGGGAACAAGAGACCCAGTACTTC.

The rearrangement uses TRBV29-1 and TRBJ2-7; D is unresolved. V was cut by 3 bases and J by 6 bases, with 12 bases left in between. Germline V lookup: CDR1 SQVTM, CDR2 ANQGSEA. This CDR3 contains 12 residues. The CDR3 coding sequence is TGCAGCGTTGAGGATCTTGGGCCCGAGCAGTACTTC. This gives the protein CSVEDLGPEQYF.

The J gene is TRBJ1-2, the V gene TRBV7-2, with a weak D call TRBD1 (5 bases). Trimming took 7 bases from V and 6 from J, leaving 18 bases between them. Germline values: CDR1 SGHTA, CDR2 FQGNSA. There are 14 residues in the CDR3. This chain's CDR3 is CASTPVPLGDGYTF. As DNA, the CDR3 is TGTGCCAGCACACCCGTCCCGTTAGGGGATGGCTACACCTTC.

This clone showed up just once. The genes are TRBV30 and TRBJ1-2; perhaps TRBD1 as D (5 bases). In germline, CDR1 is GTSNPN, CDR2 SVGIG (reference sequence). The CDR3 runs to 13 residues. V was trimmed by 0 bases and J by 8 bases, leaving 13 bases between them. This chain's CDR3 is CAWSVQAGDGYTF. In DNA, the CDR3 is TGTGCCTGGAGTGTACAGGCGGGGGACGGCTACACCTTC.

The chain uses TRBV13 and TRBJ2-7, with D unresolved. Deletions cut 4 bases from V and 2 bases from J, with 15 bases between. CDR3 size: 15 residues. Looked up from germline, CDR1 is PRHDT and CDR2 is FYEKMQ (reference sequence). The DNA of the CDR3 is TGTGCCAGCAGCTCCTCCCGAATAGGTACCTACGAGCAGTACTTC. It specifies CASSSSRIGTYEQYF. Variable domain in full (rest from reference TRBV13 and TRBJ2-7): AAGVIQSPRHLIKEKRETATLKCYPIPRHDTVYWYQQGPGQDPQFLISFYEKMQSDKGSIPDRFSAQQFSDYHSELNMSSLELGDSALYFCASSSSRIGTYEQYFGPGTRLTVT.

This clone was counted between two and nine times. V gene TRBV29-1 combines with J gene TRBJ2-7, with D hard to call. The V gene lost 7 bases and the J gene lost 3 bases, with 10 bases spanning the gap. CDR3 size: 11 residues. The germline V gene has CDR1 SQVTM and CDR2 ANQGSEA. CDR3 loop: CSAMANYEQYF. The CDR3 DNA sequence: TGCAGCGCTATGGCGAACTACGAGCAGTACTTC.

This clone was seen a few times. The CDR3 loop is CASSVGLLQNSPLHF. The CDR3 nucleotides are TGTGCCAGCAGCGTAGGACTCCTGCAGAATTCACCCCTCCACTTT. The chain is built from TRBV9 and TRBJ1-6; D not resolved. The CDR3 length is 15 residues. V gave up 0 bases and J gave up 7 bases, with 11 bases separating them. Germline loops: CDR1 SGDLS, CDR2 YYNGEE.

Only a few counts were recorded for this clone. The genes are TRBV29-1 and TRBJ2-7; TRBD1 might be the D (6 bases). V was shortened by 3 bases and J by 2 bases, with 17 bases between the two germline ends. CDR3 size: 15 residues. Germline CDR1 SQVTM, CDR2 ANQGSEA. CDR3 protein: CSVELNRDGTYEQYF. In DNA, the CDR3 is TGCAGCGTTGAGCTTAACAGGGATGGGACCTACGAGCAGTACTTC.

V gene TRBV2 combines with J gene TRBJ2-3; D is possibly TRBD1 or TRBD2 (5 bases each). Germline CDR1 is SNHLY and CDR2 is FYNNEI. The CDR3 has 14 residues. Deletions cut 4 bases from V and 2 bases from J, with 10 bases between. The chain's CDR3 is CASSVGTFTDTQYF. The CDR3 bases are TGTGCCAGCAGTGTGGGGACCTTCACAGATACGCAGTATTTT.

The gene calls are TRBV29-1 and TRBJ2-3, with 9 bases fitting TRBD2. Germline CDR1 SQVTM, CDR2 ANQGSEA. The CDR3 covers 14 residues. After removal of 7 bases from V and 2 bases from J, the junction contained 7 bases not matched to a gene. The CDR3 sequence is CSGASGAITDTQYF. Written as DNA, the CDR3 is TGCAGCGGGGCTAGCGGGGCAATCACAGATACGCAGTATTTT.

This clone was recorded once. V and J are TRBV11-2 and TRBJ1-6; tentatively, D is TRBD1 (5 bases). CDR1 is SGHAT, CDR2 FQNNGV, per germline. The length of the CDR3 is 19 residues. V gave up 2 bases and J gave up 3 bases, with 20 bases separating them. CDR3 nucleotide sequence: TGTGCCAGCAGCTTACAAGGACCTCGGGGGTCCGTCTATAATTCACCCCTCCACTTT. Translated: CASSLQGPRGSVYNSPLHF.

The chain joins TRBV9 to TRBJ1-4, with TRBD1 matching 7 bases. The CDR3 has 15 amino acids. The germline gives CDR1 SGDLS, CDR2 YYNGEE. Germline trimming cut 3 bases from V and 7 bases from J; bases unmatched to any gene: 9. The DNA for the CDR3 is TGTGCCAGCAGCGCGGAGGGGGCGAAGGGTGAAAAACTGTTTTTT. The encoded protein is CASSAEGAKGEKLFF.

J is TRBJ2-7 and V is TRBV29-1; D is possibly TRBD2 (7 bases). CDR1 and CDR2 (germline): SQVTM, ANQGSEA. Deletions cut 4 bases from V and 5 bases from J, with 12 bases between. CDR3 length: 12 amino acids. CDR3 bases: TGCAGCGTTGGTCTAGGGGGGGACGAGCAGTACTTC. This sequence encodes CSVGLGGDEQYF.